The clone carrying this T cell receptor beta chain was observed a handful of times. The antigen remains unidentified. An Oncomine TCR Beta short-read assay was used to sequence the DNA from cultured CD4+ T cells. Genomic DNA was isolated from CD4+ T cells that had been cultured. A single record per CDR3 protein comes from TCRdb applying MiXCR to the PCR reads. There are 20,000 to 30,000 distinct CDR3 sequences in the sample; about 41% occur only once, and approximately 10% lies in the top ten. Noted treatment: roughly 10-day PBMC culture with coronavirus spike peptide pools or control peptides (ViraFEST assay). TCR sequencing followed the expansion of antigen-specific T cells with peptide pools in ViraFEST. These data belong to a study of vaccination and CD4 T cells after COVID-19. Study overall: The stimulus for the cells was overlapping spike peptides derived from SARS-CoV-2, HCoV-NL63, HCoV-OC43 and HCoV-229E. Study-wide findings and caveats: Convalescent patients displayed a median roughly 90% of reactive clones emerging only post-vaccination.

Trimming at V came to 1 base and at J to 4 bases, leaving 15 bases not matched to a gene. The CDR3 loop spans 20 amino acids. The receptor was derived from a human donor who had recovered from COVID-19. The chain links TRBV23-1 to TRBJ2-5, with TRBD2 identical over 13 bases. TRBV23-1 is marked as an open reading frame, function uncertain. The source material was CD4+ T cells from blood, cultured in vitro. CDR3 in amino acids: CASSQCYRTSGRRWLETQYF. CDR3 DNA sequence: TGCGCCAGCAGTCAATGCTATAGGACTAGCGGGAGAAGGTGGTTAGAGACCCAGTACTTC.